This T cell receptor (delta chain) was observed in a study of gamma-delta T cells after stem cell transplantation (dated by TCRdb to 2016 to 2017). In this sample, this clone turned up a few times. Its antigen is still unknown. This likely stems from a read error, as it lies one base from a far larger clone. The germline V end is reduced by 2 bases and the J end by 6 bases; junction bases left unmatched: 2. From the germline V gene, CDR1 is GEAIGNYY and CDR2 is EKD. The CDR3 contains 15 residues, cysteine and phenylalanine counted. Of all the DNA, just the CDR3 is kept, 45 bases in frame from base 1. Preparation of the library involved RT-PCR. The listed sequencing device is Illumina MiSeq. The public reads were reprocessed by TCRdb using CATT, and rows of matching DNA were later combined. For this sample there are 2,800 or so delta-chain clones; roughly 9% appear just once. The top ten hold 8% to 9.5% of the sample.

The V gene is TRDV2 and the J gene is TRDJ2, and TRDD3 aligns with 13 junction nucleotides. The receptor was derived from a human donor. It is not recorded whose cells these are; they may come from a transplant donor. Sequenced sample: gamma-delta T cells. The nucleotides are TGTGCCTGTGACATACTGGGGGATACGGCAGCACAACTCTTCTTT. Its protein reads: CACDILGDTAAQLFF.